This T cell receptor (beta chain) was captured in a study of T cells in Graves' hyperthyroidism and ophthalmopathy. Study-wide background: Before any treatment, at initial diagnosis, peripheral blood was collected.

CDR3 size: 13 residues. Trimming removed 7 bases from V and 9 bases from J; junction bases left unmatched: 9. The investigators amplified TCR beta CDR3 regions from RNA transcripts. The primer set for the first-round RT-PCR of the TCR CDR3 was HTBI. TCRdb itself ran the multiplex PCR reads through MiXCR, one entry per CDR3 protein. The sample includes hundreds of thousands of distinct CDR3 sequences, about 15% of them seen just once. General study results and limits: Most clonotypes expanded in the thyroid (above 0.001) were also present in blood.

This clonotype was observed at least ten times. The antigen is unknown. Across 18 months, stable Graves' hyperthyroidism was marked by no progression to ophthalmopathy. The chain is built from TRBV12-3 or TRBV12-4 and TRBJ2-1; TRBD2 matches 7 bases. The receptor was isolated from a woman in her twenties or thirties with Graves' hyperthyroidism. The specimen was blood. CDR3 in amino acids: CASKSGGSSEQFF. CDR3 nucleotides: TGTGCCAGCAAATCAGGCGGGAGTAGTGAGCAGTTCTTC.